The rows below give T cell receptor beta chains drawn from one sample of a study of synovial regulatory T cells in juvenile arthritis. Sequencing was performed with immunoSEQ multiplex PCR; in TCRdb, only in-frame clones are kept and a portion is missing. This sample carries some 1,700 clones, with about 9% going to the ten biggest clones. The sequenced sample consisted of Treg cells from the synovium. The source of these receptors is a donor under 30 with juvenile idiopathic arthritis. The CDR3 runs from the conserved cysteine through the conserved F or W. Fields, in order: J gene, V gene, clone size, CDR3 protein. The size field is filled for only some rows; it gives once, few, many or a size class.

J gene: TRBJ2-7; V gene: TRBV13; clone size: medium-sized; CDR3 protein: CASSLDRRGAYEQYF
J gene: TRBJ2-6; V gene: TRBV30; clone size: medium-sized; CDR3 protein: CAWSRWALGANVLTF
J gene: TRBJ1-5; V gene: TRBV29-1; clone size: medium-sized; CDR3 protein: CSYQQGDSQPQHF
J gene: TRBJ1-1; V gene: TRBV6-6; clone size: medium-sized; CDR3 protein: CASSYRGRGATEAFF
J gene: TRBJ1-1; V gene: TRBV29-1; clone size: medium-sized; CDR3 protein: CSVNGQVDYAEAFF
J gene: TRBJ1-4; V gene: TRBV5-1; clone size: medium-sized; CDR3 protein: CASSLTGSNEKLFF
J gene: TRBJ1-1; V gene: TRBV10-3; clone size: medium-sized; CDR3 protein: CAIRGTGKNTEAFF
J gene: TRBJ1-3; V gene: TRBV30; clone size: NA; CDR3 protein: CAWSPINGVGNTIYF
J gene: TRBJ1-4; V gene: TRBV18; clone size: NA; CDR3 protein: CASSQRGVRGATNEKLFF
J gene: TRBJ1-2; V gene: TRBV15; clone size: medium-sized; CDR3 protein: CATSPRRQGTTNYGYTF
J gene: TRBJ2-2; V gene: TRBV21-1; clone size: medium-sized; CDR3 protein: CASKRQGASANTGELFF
J gene: TRBJ2-6; V gene: TRBV7-9; clone size: NA; CDR3 protein: CASSPTTAGANVLTF
J gene: TRBJ2-1; V gene: TRBV2; clone size: medium-sized; CDR3 protein: CASKREQGSYNEQFF
J gene: TRBJ1-5; V gene: TRBV4-1; clone size: medium-sized; CDR3 protein: CASSPRTGGNQPQHF
J gene: TRBJ1-2; V gene: TRBV19; clone size: medium-sized; CDR3 protein: CASSKDRGGVTNYGYTF
J gene: TRBJ1-3; V gene: TRBV30; clone size: NA; CDR3 protein: CAWGLRGFSGNTIYF
J gene: TRBJ1-6; V gene: TRBV30; clone size: NA; CDR3 protein: CAWSTRDRNNSPLHF
J gene: TRBJ2-1; V gene: TRBV15; clone size: medium-sized; CDR3 protein: CATSFRRLAVYNEQFF
J gene: TRBJ2-1; V gene: TRBV10-3; clone size: medium-sized; CDR3 protein: CAISRLAGVHNEQFF
J gene: TRBJ1-5; V gene: TRBV4-2; clone size: large; CDR3 protein: CASSVNDSVLDRNQPQHF
J gene: TRBJ2-5; V gene: TRBV19; clone size: medium-sized; CDR3 protein: CASSIRGYETQYF
J gene: TRBJ2-7; V gene: TRBV27; clone size: medium-sized; CDR3 protein: CASSLAPRPDYEQYF
J gene: TRBJ2-3; V gene: TRBV5-1; clone size: medium-sized; CDR3 protein: CASSWKSPKDTQYF
J gene: TRBJ1-3; V gene: TRBV15; clone size: medium-sized; CDR3 protein: CATSSRPRASGNTIYF
J gene: TRBJ1-2; V gene: TRBV11-2; clone size: medium-sized; CDR3 protein: CASSQVTIVYGYTF
J gene: TRBJ2-1; V gene: TRBV7-9; clone size: NA; CDR3 protein: CASSLGSLPFF
J gene: TRBJ2-7; V gene: TRBV6-5; clone size: NA; CDR3 protein: CASMRDRAHYEQYF
J gene: TRBJ2-1; V gene: TRBV6-6; clone size: medium-sized; CDR3 protein: CASSYFGLAGGDEQFF
J gene: TRBJ2-2; V gene: TRBV5-1; clone size: NA; CDR3 protein: CASSSGLAGVGTGELFF
J gene: TRBJ2-6; V gene: TRBV5-1; clone size: medium-sized; CDR3 protein: CASSLQGGANVLTF
J gene: TRBJ1-1; V gene: TRBV14; clone size: medium-sized; CDR3 protein: CASSQLEGSKDTEAFF
J gene: TRBJ2-5; V gene: TRBV28; clone size: medium-sized; CDR3 protein: CASSSLGTVSQETQYF
J gene: TRBJ1-5; V gene: TRBV2; clone size: NA; CDR3 protein: CASRAGGSNQPQHF
J gene: TRBJ1-2; V gene: TRBV9; clone size: NA; CDR3 protein: CASSVAGGYGYTF
J gene: TRBJ2-3; V gene: TRBV7-3; clone size: medium-sized; CDR3 protein: CASSLARQGSDTQYF
J gene: TRBJ2-3; V gene: TRBV6-1; clone size: NA; CDR3 protein: CASKIYTDTQYF
J gene: TRBJ1-2; V gene: TRBV25-1; clone size: medium-sized; CDR3 protein: CASSSLRDMGGPNYGYTF
J gene: TRBJ2-1; V gene: TRBV5-1; clone size: medium-sized; CDR3 protein: CASSLVAWENEQFF
J gene: TRBJ2-7; V gene: TRBV6-1; clone size: medium-sized; CDR3 protein: CASSFVDARREQYF
J gene: TRBJ2-5; V gene: TRBV4-2; clone size: NA; CDR3 protein: CASSQEVQETQYF
J gene: TRBJ2-7; V gene: TRBV6-1; clone size: medium-sized; CDR3 protein: CASSARQGPYEQYF
J gene: TRBJ1-1; V gene: TRBV6-1; clone size: NA; CDR3 protein: CASSVDRALNTEAFF
J gene: TRBJ2-3; V gene: TRBV10-3; clone size: medium-sized; CDR3 protein: CAISAGRNTQYF
J gene: TRBJ2-2; V gene: TRBV11-1; clone size: NA; CDR3 protein: CASSSRGTNTGELFF
J gene: TRBJ2-7; V gene: TRBV5-1; clone size: medium-sized; CDR3 protein: CASSLEPPGLAGATYEQYF
J gene: TRBJ2-5; V gene: TRBV7-2; clone size: medium-sized; CDR3 protein: CASSFIQETQYF
J gene: TRBJ2-5; V gene: TRBV19; clone size: NA; CDR3 protein: CASSVGGGQETQYF
J gene: TRBJ1-5; V gene: TRBV4-1; clone size: medium-sized; CDR3 protein: CASSQIGQPQHF
J gene: TRBJ2-7; V gene: TRBV4-2; clone size: medium-sized; CDR3 protein: CASSQGADRGHEQYF
J gene: TRBJ1-1; V gene: TRBV7-9; clone size: NA; CDR3 protein: CASSDRGNTEAFF
J gene: TRBJ2-1; V gene: TRBV5-1; clone size: medium-sized; CDR3 protein: CASSQQAGGVSYNEQFF
J gene: TRBJ2-3; V gene: TRBV5-1; clone size: medium-sized; CDR3 protein: CASWRGSATDTQYF